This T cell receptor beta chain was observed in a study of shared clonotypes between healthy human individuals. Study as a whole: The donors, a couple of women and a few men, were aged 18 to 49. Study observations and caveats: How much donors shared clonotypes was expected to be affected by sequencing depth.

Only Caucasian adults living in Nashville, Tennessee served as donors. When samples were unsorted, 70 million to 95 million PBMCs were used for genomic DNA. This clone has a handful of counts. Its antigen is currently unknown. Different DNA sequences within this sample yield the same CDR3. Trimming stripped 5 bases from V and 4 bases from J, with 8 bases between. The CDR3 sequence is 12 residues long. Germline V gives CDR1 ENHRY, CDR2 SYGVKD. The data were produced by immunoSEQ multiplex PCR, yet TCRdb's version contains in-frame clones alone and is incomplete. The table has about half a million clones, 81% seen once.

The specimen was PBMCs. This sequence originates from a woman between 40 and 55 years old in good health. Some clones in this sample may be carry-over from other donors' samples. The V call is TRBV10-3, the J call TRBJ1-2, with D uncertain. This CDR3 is CAISSGSYGYTF. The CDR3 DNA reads TGTGCCATCAGTTCGGGCAGCTATGGCTACACCTTC.